This TCR beta chain originates from a study of vaccination and CD4 T cells after COVID-19. Study-level findings and limits: Spike mono-reactivity was found in 304 of the 307 vaccine-specific clones identified in convalescent patients.

This clonotype was detected a few times. Its antigen is currently unknown. The sample's treatment: roughly 10-day PBMC culture with coronavirus spike peptide pools or control peptides (ViraFEST assay). IL-2 (approximately 10 IU/ml) and peptide pools (approximately 10 ug/ml) were added to cultures of approximately 2 million PBMCs per well. An Oncomine TCR Beta short-read assay was used to sequence the DNA from cultured CD4+ T cells. TCRdb re-analysed the PCR reads in MiXCR, keeping a single row per CDR3 protein. The sample has more than 13,000 distinct CDR3 sequences; 25% to 35% are singletons. With 7 bases removed from V and 3 bases from J, the gap between germline ends came to 12 bases. Per the germline V gene, CDR1 is WSHSY and CDR2 is SAAADI. The CDR3 sequence is 13 residues long.

The clonotype originates from a human donor with COVID-19. The specimen was cultured CD4+ T cells from blood. This chain joins TRBV10-2 and TRBJ1-2; no reliable D call. The CDR3 loop reads CASKKATDYGYTF. DNA of the CDR3: TGCGCCAGCAAAAAAGCGACGGACTATGGCTACACCTTC.